These 32 T cell receptor beta chains originate from one sample sequenced in a study of cytomegalovirus exposure and HLA in healthy donors. Use of 60 Vbeta and 13 Jbeta primers characterized the PCR. Assay: immunoSEQ multiplex PCR; the TCRdb copy retains only in-frame clones and omits some. Among 160,000 or so clones, under 90% were seen once, and the ten largest hold roughly 4.7%. Specimen: PBMCs. Every receptor here comes from a man aged 30 to 45 in good health and CMV-seronegative.

V is TRBV7-7 and J is TRBJ2-5; 12 bases fit TRBD2. The J segment lost 3 bases and the V segment lost 5 bases, leaving 4 bases of the junction unmatched. Germline CDR1 reads SSHAT; CDR2 reads FNYEAQ (reference sequence). This CDR3 is built from 15 residues. The CDR3 spells CASSQRTSGEETQYF. The CDR3 nucleotides are TGTGCCAGCAGCCAAAGGACTAGCGGGGAAGAGACCCAGTACTTC.

This chain joins TRBV5-5 and TRBJ1-6; 10 positions agree with TRBD1. CDR1 is SGHKS and CDR2 is YYEKEE in the germline V gene (reference sequence). The CDR3 consists of 15 residues. V shed 4 bases, J shed 8 bases, and the junction held 6 bases outside the gene matches. The DNA for the CDR3 is TGTGCCAGCAGCCCTTCAGGGACAGGGGATTCACCCCTCCACTTT. Its translation is CASSPSGTGDSPLHF.

About this clone itself: An end of the junction differs from the germline gene, which may be a read error. This sequence joins TRBV7-9 and TRBJ1-1, with 8 bases that match TRBD1. CDR3 length equals 16 residues. Looked up from germline, CDR1 is SEHNR and CDR2 is FQNEAQ (reference sequence). CDR3 coding DNA: TGTTCCAGCAGTTCCGGACAGGGAAGGCTGAACACTGAAGCTTTCTTT. Translated: CSSSSGQGRLNTEAFF. The variable domain in full, with the rest retrieved from reference TRBV7-9 and TRBJ1-1, is DTGVSQNPRHKITKRGQNVTFRCDPISEHNRLYWYRQTLGQGPEFLTYFQNEAQLEKSRLLSDRFSAERPKGSFSTLEIQRTEQGDSAMYLCSSSSGQGRLNTEAFFGQGTRLTVV.

This clone was observed a few times. The rearrangement uses TRBV10-2 and TRBJ2-7; tentative D call: TRBD1 (6 bases). V lost 7 bases to trimming and J lost 4 bases, with 20 bases between them. This CDR3 has 15 amino acids. Germline V gene sequence: CDR1 WSHSY, CDR2 SAAADI. The DNA of the CDR3 is TGCGCCAGCATTAGCGCCGGGACCAGGGGATACGAGCAGTACTTC. Translation: CASISAGTRGYEQYF.

This clone was found once. This chain joins TRBV15 and TRBJ2-2; 8 bases align to TRBD2. The CDR3 consists of 16 residues. Per the germline V gene, CDR1 is LNHNV and CDR2 is YYDKDF (reference sequence). The ends lost 0 bases at V and 6 bases at J; junction bases unmatched: 6. Written as DNA, the CDR3 is TGTGCCACCAGCAGAGATCCAGCGGGGGCCCCCGGGGAGCTGTTTTTT. Amino acids: CATSRDPAGAPGELFF.

The chain couples TRBV7-9 to TRBJ1-2, with a weak D call TRBD1 (5 bases). Trimming took off 0 bases at V and 8 bases at J, with 16 bases between the two ends. The CDR3 spans 15 residues. Germline CDR1 and CDR2: SEHNR and FQNEAQ (reference sequence). Written as DNA, the CDR3 is TGTGCCAGCAGCTTAGCGGAGGGGAGAAGGTCGGGCTACACCTTC. Its protein product is CASSLAEGRRSGYTF.

V usage is TRBV7-6 and J usage is TRBJ2-1; D gene unclear. Deletions cut 4 bases from V and 0 bases from J, with 10 bases between. CDR1 and CDR2 from the germline V gene are SGHVS and FNYEAQ. The CDR3 is 15 residues long. The CDR3 protein is CASSSYESSYNEQFF. CDR3 coding DNA: TGTGCCAGCAGCTCCTACGAGAGCTCCTACAATGAGCAGTTCTTC.

The chain joins TRBV28 to TRBJ2-7; 7 bases agree with TRBD2. The CDR3 consists of 15 residues. J was trimmed by 1 base and V by 2 bases; bases with no gene match: 5. Germline lookup yields CDR1 MDHEN and CDR2 SYDVKM. CDR3 in amino acids: CASSLPPGGSYEQYF. For the CDR3, the DNA is TGTGCCAGCAGTTTACCCCCCGGGGGGTCCTACGAGCAGTACTTC. The whole variable domain, filled in from reference TRBV28 and TRBJ2-7, reads DVKVTQSSRYLVKRTGEKVFLECVQDMDHENMFWYRQDPGLGLRLIYFSYDVKMKEKGDIPEGYSVSREKKERFSLILESASTNQTSMYLCASSLPPGGSYEQYFGPGTRLTVT.

The J gene is TRBJ2-6, the V gene TRBV28; no firm D call. This CDR3 comprises 16 residues. Per the germline V gene, CDR1 is MDHEN and CDR2 is SYDVKM. Trimming stripped 6 bases from V and 1 base from J, with 13 bases between. As DNA, the CDR3 is TGTGCCAGCAGCCTTGAACGCGTTTCTGGGGCCAACGTCCTGACTTTC. Its protein is CASSLERVSGANVLTF.

J is TRBJ2-1 and V is TRBV19; 10 bases align to TRBD2. CDR1 is LNHDA, CDR2 SQIVND, per germline (reference sequence). V shed 10 bases and J 5 bases; nucleotides not matched to a gene: 8. This CDR3 is built from 14 residues. DNA for the CDR3: TGTGCCACCTCCGGGACTAGCGACCACAATGAGCAGTTCTTC. This sequence encodes CATSGTSDHNEQFF.

The chain recombines TRBV9 with TRBJ1-4; TRBD1 might be the D (5 bases). Per the germline V gene, CDR1 is SGDLS and CDR2 is YYNGEE. CDR3 length: 15 residues. With 4 bases removed from V and 4 bases from J, the gap between germline ends came to 14 bases. As DNA, the CDR3 is TGTGCCAGCAGCACCCGACAGACTTATAATGAAAAACTGTTTTTT. Translating gives CASSTRQTYNEKLFF.

This clone was detected a few times. The V and J genes are TRBV11-2 and TRBJ2-3; no firm D call. Germline V lookup: CDR1 SGHAT, CDR2 FQNNGV. The CDR3 runs 14 residues. V was pared by 9 bases and J by 2 bases, with 15 bases between. The CDR3 here is CASRALSLTDTQYF. For the CDR3, the DNA is TGTGCCAGTCGCGCCCTTAGTCTCACAGATACGCAGTATTTT.

The V gene is TRBV28, the J gene TRBJ2-7, with D perhaps matching TRBD2 (5 bases). CDR3 size: 13 residues. The V end lost 2 bases, the J end lost 6 bases, and 11 bases lay between the germline ends. CDR1 is MDHEN and CDR2 is SYDVKM in the germline V gene. The CDR3 DNA reads TGTGCCAGCAGTTTAGGACTCCGTTTCGAGCAGTACTTC. It specifies CASSLGLRFEQYF.

This chain joins TRBV5-1 and TRBJ2-2; D is possibly TRBD2 (5 bases). Trimming stripped 3 bases from V and 0 bases from J, with 12 bases between. The CDR3 runs 16 residues. CDR1 is SGHRS and CDR2 is YFSETQ in the germline V gene. CDR3 protein: CASSSFWGANTGELFF. The CDR3 bases are TGCGCCAGCAGCTCATTCTGGGGAGCGAACACCGGGGAGCTGTTTTTT.

The rearrangement uses TRBV19 and TRBJ1-4, with 8 nucleotides matching TRBD1. Germline V gene sequence: CDR1 LNHDA, CDR2 SQIVND (reference sequence). The ends lost 5 bases at V and 5 bases at J; junction bases unmatched: 13. The CDR3 totals 17 residues. The CDR3 here is CASSPDRATLSNEKLFF. CDR3 sequence (DNA): TGTGCCAGTAGTCCGGACAGGGCGACGCTATCAAATGAAAAACTGTTTTTT.

The chain combines TRBV15 with TRBJ2-1; possible D gene TRBD2, 6 bases. This CDR3 spans 16 amino acids. V was shortened by 5 bases and J by 1 base, with 15 bases between the two germline ends. The germline CDR1 and CDR2 sequences are LNHNV and YYDKDF (reference sequence). The CDR3 DNA reads TGTGCCACCAGCTCCCCGGGAGTCCAATCCTACAATGAGCAGTTCTTC. Amino acid sequence: CATSSPGVQSYNEQFF. Using reference TRBV15 and TRBJ2-1 for the parts outside the CDR3, the full variable domain is DAMVIQNPRYQVTQFGKPVTLSCSQTLNHNVMYWYQQKSSQAPKLLFHYYDKDFNNEADTPDNFQSRRPNTSFCFLDIRSPGLGDTAMYLCATSSPGVQSYNEQFFGPGTRLTVL.

This clone was observed a few times. The rearrangement joins TRBV7-2 to TRBJ2-3; 10 bases agree with TRBD1. CDR1 SGHTA and CDR2 FQGNSA come from the germline V gene. The CDR3 spans 17 residues. V lost 3 bases, J lost 3 bases, and 9 bases stayed unmatched. CDR3 nucleotide sequence: TGTGCCAGCAGCTTGCGGAAGACAGGGGGCCTAACAGATACGCAGTATTTT. This gives the protein CASSLRKTGGLTDTQYF. The full variable domain, its missing parts supplied by reference TRBV7-2 and TRBJ2-3, is GAGVSQSPSNKVTEKGKDVELRCDPISGHTALYWYRQSLGQGLEFLIYFQGNSAPDKSGLPSDRFSAERTGGSVSTLTIQRTQQEDSAVYLCASSLRKTGGLTDTQYFGPGTRLTVL.

This sequence joins TRBV27 and TRBJ2-2, with 12 bases aligning to TRBD1. The CDR3 extends over 16 amino acids. The V gene end was trimmed by 6 bases and the J gene end by 7 bases; junction bases not matched to a gene: 9. Germline V gene lookup returns CDR1 MNHEY and CDR2 SMNVEV (reference sequence). The CDR3 bases are TGTGCCAGCAGGAGGGGACAGGGGGCTCTTGGCGGGGAGCTGTTTTTT. It codes for CASRRGQGALGGELFF.

This sequence joins TRBV28 and TRBJ2-7; D perhaps matches TRBD1 (6 bases). Germline V gives CDR1 MDHEN, CDR2 SYDVKM. Trimming pared 8 bases from V and 6 bases from J, leaving 20 bases between. CDR3 length: 14 residues. CDR3 nucleotides: TGTGCCAGCTTAGACAGGCGGCTTCGGGGCGAGCAGTACTTC. Translated, it gives CASLDRRLRGEQYF.

V is TRBV28 and J is TRBJ1-1, with D perhaps TRBD1 (6 bases). Trimming shortened V by 1 base and J by 2 bases, and 8 bases separated the two germline ends. Per germline, CDR1 MDHEN and CDR2 SYDVKM. The CDR3 sequence is 14 residues long. The CDR3 DNA sequence: TGTGCCAGCAGTTTATACAGGGTAAACACTGAAGCTTTCTTT. Translated, it gives CASSLYRVNTEAFF.

This chain links TRBV28 with TRBJ2-7; D is possibly TRBD2 (5 bases). CDR1 and CDR2 (germline): MDHEN, SYDVKM. The CDR3 has 14 amino acids. The ends were cut back, 3 bases at V and 6 bases at J, with 15 bases in the middle. CDR3 sequence: CASSFHSEGSEQYF. The CDR3 DNA reads TGTGCCAGCAGTTTCCACTCCGAGGGAAGCGAGCAGTACTTC.

The chain links TRBV6-5 to TRBJ1-3; D gene ambiguous. The germline gives CDR1 MNHEY, CDR2 SVGAGI. Trimming shortened V by 8 bases and J by 3 bases, and 17 bases separated the two germline ends. CDR3 length: 15 amino acids. The CDR3 loop reads CASRLGSNNGNTIYF. CDR3 nucleotides: TGTGCCAGCCGCTTGGGCAGTAATAATGGAAACACCATATATTTT.

This chain uses TRBV6-5 with TRBJ2-5; tentative D call: TRBD2 (6 bases). This CDR3 region has 15 residues. Germline lookup yields CDR1 MNHEY and CDR2 SVGAGI. The V end lost 10 bases, the J end lost 11 bases, and 29 bases lay between the germline ends. CDR3 sequence (DNA): TGTGCCACCCTGGAAAGGGAGGATTCCTCCTACAAGCAGTACTTC. This gives the protein CATLEREDSSYKQYF.

V usage is TRBV27 and J usage is TRBJ1-2; 11 bases match TRBD1. CDR3 length equals 20 residues. Losses at the gene ends were 6 bases for V and 10 bases for J; bases not matched to a gene: 28. Germline CDR1 is MNHEY and CDR2 is SMNVEV (reference sequence). The chain's CDR3 is CASSLIRTGGRPGTAVDYTF. The CDR3 region has the DNA TGTGCCAGCAGCCTTATAAGGACAGGGGGCCGCCCGGGGACGGCTGTGGACTACACCTTC.

V is TRBV4-3 and J is TRBJ2-3; 9 bases are a match to TRBD2. The CDR3 loop spans 16 amino acids. Looked up from germline, CDR1 is LGHNA and CDR2 is YSLEER. The V and J ends lost 1 base and 2 bases, in that order; junction bases with no gene match: 4. The CDR3 DNA is TGCGCCAGCAGCCAAGGGACTAGCGTATCCACAGATACGCAGTATTTT. Its translation is CASSQGTSVSTDTQYF.

This sequence joins TRBV7-7 and TRBJ2-2, with 8 bases fitting TRBD1. V was clipped by 4 bases and J by 4 bases; unmatched bases: 8. The CDR3 runs to 16 residues. Per germline, CDR1 SSHAT and CDR2 FNYEAQ (reference sequence). The CDR3 protein is CASSSTGVGSTGELFF. CDR3 nucleotides: TGTGCCAGCAGCTCGACAGGGGTCGGTAGCACCGGGGAGCTGTTTTTT. The entire variable domain, with the rest obtained from reference TRBV7-7 and TRBJ2-2, is as follows: GAGVSQSPRYKVTKRGQDVTLRCDPISSHATLYWYQQALGQGPEFLTYFNYEAQPDKSGLPSDRFSAERPEGSISTLTIQRTEQRDSAMYRCASSSTGVGSTGELFFGEGSRLTVL.

This clone has a single count. This chain connects TRBV29-1 to TRBJ1-2; 8 bases are a match to TRBD1. Germline lookup yields CDR1 SQVTM and CDR2 ANQGSEA. J gave up 7 bases and V 0 bases, and 4 bases lay outside the gene matches. CDR3 length equals 13 residues. The CDR3 loop is CSVEDQGATGYTF. DNA for the CDR3: TGCAGCGTTGAAGACCAGGGGGCGACTGGCTACACCTTC.

The chain joins TRBV30 to TRBJ1-1; no reliable D call. Germline loops: CDR1 GTSNPN, CDR2 SVGIG (reference sequence). The germline V and J ends were trimmed by 0 bases and 4 bases, with 12 bases remaining between them. CDR3 length equals 14 residues. The CDR3 DNA reads as TGTGCCTGGAGTGTCTTAGCGGGGATCACTGAAGCTTTCTTT. It translates to CAWSVLAGITEAFF.

This sequence joins TRBV5-1 and TRBJ1-1; 9 nucleotides align to TRBD1. CDR3 length: 15 amino acids. The V gene's germline CDR1 is SGHRS and CDR2 YFSETQ. V was pared by 4 bases and J by 4 bases, with 8 bases of the junction left unmatched. Here the CDR3 reads CASSTNPGQGTEAFF. The DNA for the CDR3 is TGCGCCAGCAGCACCAACCCGGGACAGGGCACTGAAGCTTTCTTT. The full variable domain, its missing parts supplied by reference TRBV5-1 and TRBJ1-1, is KAGVTQTPRYLIKTRGQQVTLSCSPISGHRSVSWYQQTPGQGLQFLFEYFSETQRNKGNFPGRFSGRQFSNSRSEMNVSTLELGDSALYLCASSTNPGQGTEAFFGQGTRLTVV.

Notes on this clone: This specimen includes other DNA sequences encoding the same CDR3. The CDR3 reads CASSQVGSSPGAYPKHF. The CDR3 DNA follows: TGTGCCAGCAGCCAAGTGGGCAGTAGCCCTGGGGCGTATCCCAAGCATTTT. This sequence joins TRBV4-2 and TRBJ1-5, with a possible D match to TRBD1 (5 bases). CDR1 is LGHNA and CDR2 is YNFKEQ in the germline V gene. The CDR3 is 17 amino acids. Trimming shortened V by 1 base and J by 14 bases, and 27 bases separated the two germline ends.

The chain uses TRBV30 and TRBJ2-7, with TRBD1 identical over 9 bases. V was pared by 3 bases and J by 0 bases, with 6 bases of the junction left unmatched. Germline assignment: CDR1 GTSNPN and CDR2 SVGIG (reference sequence). The CDR3 totals 15 residues. The CDR3 DNA follows: TGTGCCTGGAGCGGGACAGGGAGAAGCTCCTACGAGCAGTACTTC. Protein: CAWSGTGRSSYEQYF.

This chain joins TRBV6-5 and TRBJ1-5; maybe TRBD1 (6 bases). V was trimmed by 5 bases and J by 3 bases, leaving 14 bases between them. This CDR3 comprises 15 residues. Germline values: CDR1 MNHEY, CDR2 SVGAGI. CDR3 sequence reads: CASSPLGTSNQPQHF. CDR3 in DNA: TGTGCCAGCAGTCCATTAGGGACATCCAATCAGCCCCAGCATTTT.